Below are 26 T cell receptor beta chains sequenced from a single sample in a study of tumor-infiltrating lymphocytes in primary liver carcinoma. Taking 20-30 mg of unsorted bulk tissue, the authors co-extracted RNA and DNA. Researchers generated TCR beta cDNA from about 500 ng of total RNA, relying on a constant-region primer. ARM-PCR was slightly modified, and three nested multiplex PCR rounds with it gave rise to the TCR beta libraries. The study ran its first two PCR rounds for roughly 11 cycles each, using TRBV1-TRBV30 forward primers and a C-beta reverse primer. TCRdb called the multiplex PCR reads again in MiXCR, with one record for every CDR3 protein. The sample has approximately 110,000 distinct CDR3 sequences, 64% seen once. The sequenced sample consisted of liver tumor tissue from sampling region 3. Documented subset: tumor region T3, left-lateral pole. These receptors originate from a woman aged 55-70 years with primary liver carcinoma and hepatitis B virus infection.

Details on this clonotype: A read error may account for a junction end that differs from germline. V usage is TRBV12-3 or TRBV12-4 and J usage is TRBJ2-3, with TRBD2 matching 10 bases. The CDR3 runs 15 residues. CDR3 bases: TGTGCCTGCAGACCTAGCGGGAGTCGGCCAGATACGCAGTATTTT. The encoded protein is CACRPSGSRPDTQYF.

About this clonotype itself: Since a much larger clone is just one base distant, this may be a read error. The chain recombines TRBV5-1 with TRBJ2-1; D is uncertain. This CDR3 contains 14 residues. CDR1 SGHRS and CDR2 YFSETQ come from the germline V gene. CDR3 coding DNA: TGCGCCAGCAGCTTGGACTCTCTATACAATAAGCAGTTCTTC. Its protein product is CASSLDSLYNKQFF. The complete variable domain, with remaining parts taken from reference TRBV5-1 and TRBJ2-1, reads KAGVTQTPRYLIKTRGQQVTLSCSPISGHRSVSWYQQTPGQGLQFLFEYFSETQRNKGNFPGRFSGRQFSNSRSEMNVSTLELGDSALYLCASSLDSLYNKQFFGPGTRLTVL.

Comments on this clonotype: A read error may be the cause here, since a much bigger clone is one base away. The chain couples TRBV30 to TRBJ2-2; no firm D call. Trimming stripped 2 bases from V and 6 bases from J, with 13 bases between. The CDR3 is 14 residues long. Per germline, CDR1 GTSNPN and CDR2 SVGIG (reference sequence). CDR3 DNA: TGTGCCTGGAGTACAAGTTTGTCCGCCGGGGAGCTGTTTTTT. Translating it yields CAWSTSLSAGELFF.

Points on this clonotype: This CDR3 is missing its conserved last phenylalanine or tryptophan, likely due to a read error. The gene calls are TRBV11-2 and TRBJ2-1; D call uncertain. The germline V and J ends were trimmed by 0 bases and 9 bases, with 15 bases remaining between them. The CDR3 consists of 15 residues. The V gene's germline CDR1 is SGHAT and CDR2 FQNNGV. The CDR3 DNA reads TGTGCCAGCAGCTTAGAGAGCTGGAGTGTAAGTGAGCAGTTCCTC. Its translation is CASSLESWSVSEQFL.

As concerns this clonotype: A read error may produce the germline difference seen at one junction end. The genes are TRBV11-2 and TRBJ2-3; D is perhaps TRBD2 (5 bases). The CDR3 is 17 amino acids. CDR1 and CDR2 from the germline V gene are SGHAT and FQNNGV. CDR3 loop: CASFSVEGVPSTDTQYF. The CDR3 DNA reads as TGTGCCAGCTTCTCGGTAGAGGGAGTGCCTAGCACAGATACGCAGTATTTC. The full variable domain, its missing parts supplied by reference TRBV11-2 and TRBJ2-3, is EAGVAQSPRYKIIEKRQSVAFWCNPISGHATLYWYQQILGQGPKLLIQFQNNGVVDDSQLPKDRFSAERLKGVDSTLKIQPAKLEDSAVYLCASFSVEGVPSTDTQYFGPGTRLTVL.

The rearrangement joins TRBV5-1 to TRBJ2-3; D is unresolved. This CDR3 comprises 14 residues. The germline V gene has CDR1 SGHRS and CDR2 YFSETQ. V shed 7 bases and J shed 4 bases, with 16 bases lying between them. The CDR3 DNA reads TGCGCCAGCTTGTCGGGCCAGCCCTCAGATACGCAGTATTTT. It yields the protein CASLSGQPSDTQYF. Supplemented by reference TRBV5-1 and TRBJ2-3, the full variable domain reads KAGVTQTPRYLIKTRGQQVTLSCSPISGHRSVSWYQQTPGQGLQFLFEYFSETQRNKGNFPGRFSGRQFSNSRSEMNVSTLELGDSALYLCASLSGQPSDTQYFGPGTRLTVL.

This clonotype was seen a handful of times. A read error may be the cause here, since a much bigger clone is one base away. The chain is built from TRBV29-1 and TRBJ2-7; D may be TRBD1 (6 bases). This CDR3 comprises 12 residues. Germline V lookup: CDR1 SQVTM, CDR2 ANQGSEA. V was trimmed by 7 bases and J by 5 bases, leaving 15 bases between them. For the CDR3, the DNA is TGCAGCGCCCGGACAGAGGCCCACGAGCAGTACTTC. The encoded protein is CSARTEAHEQYF.

Worth noting for this clonotype: A much larger clone sits a single nucleotide away, making a read error possible. This chain connects TRBV4-2 to TRBJ1-4; perhaps TRBD1 as D (6 bases). V lost 4 bases and J lost 7, with 13 bases in between. Germline V lookup: CDR1 LGHNA, CDR2 YNFKEQ. The CDR3 is 14 residues long. The CDR3 coding sequence is TGTGCCAGCAGCCGAACAGAAGGGGGTGAAAAACTGTTTTTT. Encoded protein: CASSRTEGGEKLFF.

A word on this clonotype: A much larger clone differs by one base, so this may be a read error. The rearrangement joins TRBV7-9 to TRBJ2-1, with TRBD1 identical over 7 bases. This CDR3 is built from 15 residues. Germline V gives CDR1 SEHNR, CDR2 FQNEAQ (reference sequence). In nucleotides, the CDR3 is TGTGCCATCAGCTTACAGGGGACACAGTACAATGAGCAGTTCTTC. It specifies CAISLQGTQYNEQFF.

In regard to this clonotype: Lacking the conserved final phenylalanine or tryptophan, this CDR3 likely reflects a read error. The rearrangement joins TRBV6-1 to TRBJ2-7; 9 nucleotides match TRBD1. CDR1 and CDR2 (germline): MNHNS, SASEGT. CDR3 length: 16 residues. CDR3 nucleotides: TGTGCCGGCAGTGGCCAAAACAGGGGGCTGCGTTACGAGCAGTACTCC. Its translation is CAGSGQNRGLRYEQYS.

Remarks on this clonotype: A read error may explain this, as a much larger clone is one base away. The genes are TRBV6-5 and TRBJ1-2; 12 bases are a match to TRBD1. Looked up from germline, CDR1 is MNHEY and CDR2 is SVGAGI. The CDR3 covers 14 residues. The CDR3 protein is CAGRRGQGAYGYTF. The CDR3 DNA is TGTGCCGGCAGGCGGGGACAGGGGGCATATGGCTACACCTTC.

The chain couples TRBV16 to TRBJ1-2, with D perhaps matching TRBD1 (6 bases). Trimming cost V 0 bases and J 11 bases, with 13 bases left between them. Germline lookup yields CDR1 KGHSY and CDR2 FQNENV. This CDR3 comprises 13 residues. The CDR3 DNA is TGTGCCAGCAGCCAATCACAGGGTGGTGGTTACACCTTC. As protein: CASSQSQGGGYTF.

In regard to this clonotype: Here the CDR3 omits its conserved ending phenylalanine or tryptophan, so a read error is the likely source. The chain carries TRBV14 and TRBJ2-7, with D possibly matching TRBD1 (6 bases). V lost 4 bases to trimming and J lost 3 bases, with 13 bases between them. There are 14 residues in the CDR3. The germline V gene has CDR1 SGHDN and CDR2 FVKESK. The CDR3 nucleotides read TGTGCCAGCAGCCCGGACAGCATCTACTACGAGCAGTACTCC. Residues: CASSPDSIYYEQYS.

Remarks on this clonotype: The junction shows a germline mismatch at one end, possibly a read error. CDR3 region: CASRTGLTGRNTWELFF. The CDR3, as DNA: TGTGCCAGCAGGACGGGACTAACGGGAAGGAACACCTGGGAGCTGTTTTTT. The rearrangement joins TRBV2 to TRBJ2-2; 7 positions match TRBD2. The CDR3 extends over 17 amino acids. CDR1 and CDR2 from the germline V gene are SNHLY and FYNNEI.

The genes are TRBV28 and TRBJ2-1; 12 bases align to TRBD2. Germline lookup yields CDR1 MDHEN and CDR2 SYDVKM. The CDR3 is made up of 15 amino acids. With V trimmed by 5 bases and J by 7 bases, 6 bases remained unmatched. The CDR3 nucleotides read TGTGCCAGCAGTCGGACTAGCGGGAATAGGAATGAGCAGTTCTTC. It encodes CASSRTSGNRNEQFF.

This clonotype was recorded many times. This rearrangement joins TRBV5-6 to TRBJ1-3, with TRBD1 matching over 8 bases. The CDR3 loop spans 17 amino acids. V shed 3 bases, J shed 8 bases, and the junction held 16 bases outside the gene matches. The germline CDR1 and CDR2 sequences are SGHDT and YYEEEE. The CDR3 is CASSSVISPGGADTIYF. The CDR3 region has the DNA TGTGCCAGCAGCTCGGTCATCTCTCCAGGGGGCGCGGACACCATATATTTT.

At least ten counts were recorded for this clonotype. The chain joins TRBV29-1 to TRBJ1-1; tentative D call: TRBD1 (5 bases). V was shortened by 5 bases and J by 0 bases, with 13 bases between the two germline ends. In germline, CDR1 is SQVTM, CDR2 ANQGSEA. The CDR3 has 14 residues. CDR3 coding DNA: TGCAGCGTTCCAAAGTGGGGGATGAACACTGAAGCTTTCTTT. Its protein product is CSVPKWGMNTEAFF.

Comments on this clonotype: One end of the junction is discordant with germline, which a read error may explain. V gene TRBV11-2 combines with J gene TRBJ1-3, with TRBD1 as a possible D gene (5 bases). Germline-derived CDR1 and CDR2 are SGHAT and FQNNGV. This CDR3 has 19 residues. The CDR3 DNA reads as TGTGCCAGCAGCTCACGCCCGGGTAGGGGAGCGTACCCTGGAAACACTATATATTTT. It specifies CASSSRPGRGAYPGNTIYF.

This chain uses TRBV29-1 with TRBJ2-5; D may match TRBD1 or TRBD2 (5 bases each). Germline CDR1 reads SQVTM; CDR2 reads ANQGSEA. CDR3 length equals 12 residues. V lost 8 bases and J lost 3, with 13 bases in between. DNA for the CDR3: TGCAGCATTAACCAGGGAGAAGAGACCCAGTACTTC. It is translated as CSINQGEETQYF.

As for this clonotype: One end of the junction fails to match germline, which may point to a read error. This chain joins TRBV11-1 and TRBJ1-2, with TRBD1 as a possible D gene (5 bases). This CDR3 is 14 amino acids long. The germline gives CDR1 SGHAT, CDR2 FQDESV (reference sequence). CDR3 bases: TGTGCCAGCAACCCCGGCAGGGAGGCCTATGGCTACAGCTTC. Protein: CASNPGREAYGYSF.

This clonotype showed up just once. Since no conserved phenylalanine or tryptophan closes the CDR3, a read error is the likely cause. The rearrangement links TRBV11-2 to TRBJ2-7, with 8 bases fitting TRBD2. Germline lookup yields CDR1 SGHAT and CDR2 FQNNGV. The CDR3 length is 16 residues. J gave up 9 bases and V 4 bases, and 17 bases lay outside the gene matches. CDR3 amino acids: CASSYGGRTSGSGQYY. CDR3 bases: TGTGCCAGCAGCTACGGCGGGAGGACCTCGGGAAGCGGGCAGTACTAT.

V usage is TRBV2 and J usage is TRBJ2-2, with a tentative D call TRBD1 (6 bases). Germline V gene data show CDR1 as SNHLY and CDR2 as FYNNEI. The CDR3 spans 16 residues. The V end was cut by 3 bases, the J end by 9 bases, with 20 bases between. The CDR3 sequence: CASSDAQGRVAWELFF. The CDR3 bases are TGTGCCAGCAGTGATGCCCAGGGGCGCGTGGCCTGGGAGCTGTTTTTT.

Turning to this clonotype: Its ends do not fully match the called genes, so a read error is possible. The chain couples TRBV5-5 to TRBJ1-1, with TRBD1 as a possible D gene (6 bases). CDR3 length: 14 residues. Germline CDR1 and CDR2: SGHKS and YYEKEE (reference sequence). The CDR3: CASSFRVSDSEPFF. In nucleotides, the CDR3 is TGTGCCAGCAGCTTTCGCGTTTCGGACAGTGAACCTTTCTTT. The full variable domain, in which reference TRBV5-5 and TRBJ1-1 provide the parts outside the CDR3, is DAGVTQSPTHLIKTRGQQVTLRCSPISGHKSVSWYQQVLGQGPQFIFQYYEKEERGRGNFPDRFSARQFPNYSSELNVNALLLGDSALYLCASSFRVSDSEPFFGQGTRLTVV.

As for this clonotype: A much larger clonotype is one base distant, so this may be a read error. This chain uses TRBV5-4 with TRBJ1-1; D uncertain. Trimming pared 4 bases from V and 5 bases from J, leaving 15 bases between. Germline V gene lookup returns CDR1 SGHNT and CDR2 YYREEE (reference sequence). This CDR3 contains 14 residues. CDR3 amino acids: CASSPREGKTEAFF. The CDR3 DNA follows: TGTGCCAGCAGCCCCCGAGAGGGTAAAACTGAAGCTTTCTTT.

A word on this clonotype: At one boundary the junction diverges from the germline segment, which might be a read error. V gene TRBV11-1 combines with J gene TRBJ2-3; 9 nucleotides line up with TRBD1. The CDR3 covers 14 residues. Germline lookup yields CDR1 SGHAT and CDR2 FQDESV (reference sequence). The DNA for the CDR3 is TGCGCCAGCAGCTCAGACAGGGGGTCAGATAGGCAGTATTTT. This codes for CASSSDRGSDRQYF.

This sequence joins TRBV20-1 and TRBJ2-3; a weak D match, TRBD1 (6 bases). The CDR3 is 15 amino acids. V lost 4 bases and J 1 base, leaving 15 bases between the germline ends. CDR1 is DFQATT, CDR2 SNEGSKA, per germline (reference sequence). The CDR3 sequence: CSANTRDTRTDTQYF. The CDR3 nucleotides read TGCAGTGCTAACACCCGGGACACCCGCACAGATACGCAGTATTTT.